What follows is one TCR beta chain and its context. What it recognizes is unknown. Trimming stripped 4 bases from V and 0 bases from J, with 19 bases between. The CDR3 has 18 residues. TCRdb redid the calling of the reads with MiXCR, one entry per CDR3 protein. This repertoire shows 650,000 to 900,000 distinct CDR3 sequences, about 31% found once; its top ten account for around 12%. The data belong to a study of T cell repertoires in cytomegalovirus infection. Study-level findings and limits: Ex vivo, HLA-C-restricted CMV-specific TCR beta clonotypes prevailed over the rest of the response.

This material consisted of cultured CD8+ T cells from PBMCs, taken from culture after CMV antigen stimulation. This TCR was recovered from a human donor in good health (CMV status not recorded). Some clones in this sample may be carry-over from other donors' samples. The V gene is TRBV12-3 or TRBV12-4, the J gene TRBJ1-5; D might be TRBD1 (6 bases). The CDR3 loop is CASSSLRGGENSNQPQHF. As DNA, the CDR3 is TGTGCCAGCAGTTCCCTTAGGGGGGGCGAAAATAGCAATCAGCCCCAGCATTTT.